The present T cell receptor (beta chain) was sequenced within a study of cytomegalovirus exposure and HLA in healthy donors. Study-level information: An early data release held approximately 85 million unique TCRs from HLA-typed donors.

A note on this clone: Its specificity is unknown.

The study's findings and limits: A later analysis showed HLA-associated TCR beta chains outstripping equally common others in clonal expansion. DRB1 had the most TCR associations and HLA-C the fewest, a later analysis found, with rates varying by HLA locus.

In the PCR, 60 Vbeta and 13 Jbeta primers were used. TCRdb's table, derived via immunoSEQ multiplex PCR, lists solely in-frame clones and lacks some. The table lists over 150,000 clones, around 77% of them singletons. The sequence was obtained from a woman aged 25 to 39 in good health and CMV-seronegative. The sample was PBMCs.

CDR3 nucleotides: TGTGCCAGCAGTTTATCGCAGGGGGAGCGGTTCACAGATACGCAGTATTTT. This encodes CASSLSQGERFTDTQYF. The chain recombines TRBV27 with TRBJ2-3; 7 bases are a match to TRBD1. With V trimmed by 0 bases and J by 2 bases, 8 bases remained unmatched. CDR3 size: 17 residues. Germline CDR1 MNHEY, CDR2 SMNVEV (reference sequence).